These 7 T cell receptor beta chains were all obtained from the same sample, sequenced in a study of blood T cell repertoires in COVID-19. Produced via immunoSEQ multiplex PCR; TCRdb's table is partial and in-frame only. The data show about 100,000 clones, 80% seen once. Material: peripheral blood. These receptors were obtained from a man in his 70s with active or convalescent COVID-19.

The sample holds one count of this clone. The chain has TRBV2 and TRBJ1-4; D is possibly TRBD1 (5 bases). V lost 7 bases, J lost 0 bases, and 9 bases lay in between. Germline assignment: CDR1 SNHLY and CDR2 FYNNEI. The CDR3 has 14 amino acids. The CDR3 reads CASTPRATNEKLFF. CDR3 in DNA: TGTGCCAGCACCCCCAGGGCAACTAATGAAAAACTGTTTTTT.

The count of this clone is one. This chain connects TRBV27 to TRBJ2-7; tentatively, D is TRBD1 (6 bases). V was pared by 2 bases and J by 3 bases, with 23 bases between. Germline V lookup: CDR1 MNHEY, CDR2 SMNVEV (reference sequence). The CDR3 spans 18 residues. CDR3 residues: CASSLTIPLGAAGYEQYF. Here the CDR3 DNA reads TGTGCCAGCAGTTTAACAATTCCGCTGGGGGCGGCTGGCTACGAGCAGTACTTC.

The chain carries TRBV30 and TRBJ2-6; 7 bases agree with TRBD2. This CDR3 contains 15 residues. Unmatched junction bases numbered 4, after V lost 4 bases and J lost 1 base. Germline V gene sequence: CDR1 GTSNPN, CDR2 SVGIG (reference sequence). CDR3 residues: CAWTQGGSGANVLTF. The CDR3 DNA is TGTGCCTGGACCCAGGGAGGGTCTGGGGCCAACGTCCTGACTTTC.

In its sample, this clone was seen once. V and J are TRBV12-5 and TRBJ1-6; TRBD1 might be the D (6 bases). The germline CDR1 and CDR2 sequences are LGHNT and FRNRAP. The CDR3 is made up of 14 amino acids. Trimming removed 2 bases at V and 10 bases at J, with 12 bases between. The CDR3 sequence is CASGLTGLGSPLHF. DNA of the CDR3: TGTGCTAGTGGTTTGACAGGGCTGGGGTCACCCCTCCACTTT.

The chain couples TRBV9 to TRBJ2-7, with D possibly matching TRBD1 (6 bases). The V end lost 0 bases, the J end lost 1 base, and 11 bases lay between the germline ends. From germline, CDR1 is SGDLS and CDR2 YYNGEE. This CDR3 contains 15 residues. Written as DNA, the CDR3 is TGTGCCAGCAGCGTAGCCTCGGACAGTTCCTACGAGCAGTACTTC. This codes for CASSVASDSSYEQYF.

The chain couples TRBV5-4 to TRBJ2-2; D is unresolved. The CDR3 is made up of 13 amino acids. The germline gives CDR1 SGHNT, CDR2 YYREEE (reference sequence). V was clipped by 4 bases and J by 4 bases, with 8 bases between them. CDR3 residues: CASSGRSTGELFF. CDR3 coding DNA: TGTGCCAGCAGCGGCAGGTCCACCGGGGAGCTGTTTTTT.

V and J are TRBV5-5 and TRBJ1-6; 8 positions match TRBD1. The J segment lost 10 bases and the V segment lost 4 bases, leaving 10 bases of the junction unmatched. The CDR3 spans 15 residues. From germline, CDR1 is SGHKS and CDR2 YYEKEE (reference sequence). The CDR3 here is CASSRFATGESPLHF. CDR3 bases: TGTGCCAGCAGCAGGTTCGCGACAGGGGAATCACCCCTCCACTTT. Complete variable domain (other parts from reference TRBV5-5 and TRBJ1-6): DAGVTQSPTHLIKTRGQQVTLRCSPISGHKSVSWYQQVLGQGPQFIFQYYEKEERGRGNFPDRFSARQFPNYSSELNVNALLLGDSALYLCASSRFATGESPLHFGNGTRLTVT.